The 23 T cell receptor beta chains given below trace back to one sample, sequenced in a study of T cell clonality in common variable immunodeficiency. Sequenced by immunoSEQ multiplex PCR; TCRdb stores in-frame clones only, minus some. The specimen gives about 44,000 clones without singletons; the ten biggest hold 8% to 13%. The sequenced sample consisted of peripheral blood mononuclear cells. The origin of the receptors is a person aged 18-70 years in good health.

This clone has ten or more counts. With the read ending 3 residues before the CDR3 end, the germline J gene is used to fill in that end. This chain joins TRBV19 and TRBJ1-1; D is perhaps TRBD1 (6 bases). Looked up from germline, CDR1 is LNHDA and CDR2 is SQIVND (reference sequence). The CDR3 totals 14 residues. The ends were cut back, 6 bases at V and 1 base at J, with 12 bases in the middle. The sequenced part of the CDR3 DNA is TGTGCCAGTAGCCCAGGACAGCAGAACACTGAA. Encoded protein: CASSPGQQNTE. Given in full, the CDR3 is CASSPGQQNTEAFF. The full variable domain, in which reference TRBV19 and TRBJ1-1 provide the parts outside the CDR3, is DGGITQSPKYLFRKEGQNVTLSCEQNLNHDAMYWYRQDPGQGLRLIYYSQIVNDFQKGDIAEGYSVSREKKESFPLTVTSAQKNPTAFYLCASSPGQQNTEAFFGQGTRLTVV.

CDR3 bases read: TGTGCCAGCAGTGAAGAGACAGGGGCCTATGGC. Its protein product is CASSEETGAYG. The whole CDR3 reads CASSEETGAYGYTF. The chain uses TRBV2 and TRBJ1-2; 8 bases line up with TRBD1. The CDR3 is cut off 3 residues early in the read; its end comes from the germline J gene. V gave up 1 base and J gave up 4 bases; unmatched junction bases: 2. Germline V gene data show CDR1 as SNHLY and CDR2 as FYNNEI. The CDR3 covers 14 residues.

This clone showed up many times. The sequence runs out 3 residues before the end of the CDR3; the remainder is reconstructed from the germline J gene. The gene calls are TRBV6-1 and TRBJ1-1; a possible D gene is TRBD1 (6 bases). V was pared by 4 bases and J by 3 bases, with 12 bases between. The CDR3 contains 14 residues. From germline, CDR1 is MNHNS and CDR2 SASEGT. CDR3 loop: CASSALQGDTEAFF. The CDR3 bases that were read are TGTGCCAGCAGTGCCTTACAGGGTGACACTGAA.

This clone was observed at least ten times. The read terminates 3 residues before the CDR3 end, so the remaining end is supplied by the germline J gene. This chain joins TRBV7-6 and TRBJ2-7; 9 positions agree with TRBD1. Germline values: CDR1 SGHVS, CDR2 FNYEAQ. J lost 2 bases, V lost 1 base, and 3 bases had no gene match. This CDR3 is 15 amino acids long. The CDR3 DNA, read in part, is TGTGCCAGCAGCTTAGGACAGGGGGAGGCCTACGAG. As protein: CASSLGQGEAYE. The CDR3 in full is CASSLGQGEAYEQYF.

This clone was detected ten times or more. The read gets to within 3 residues of the CDR3 end, and the germline J gene fills in the rest. J is TRBJ2-5 and V is TRBV7-3; 8 bases line up with TRBD1. CDR3 size: 13 residues. Germline CDR1 and CDR2: SGHTA and FQGTGA. Losses at the gene ends were 6 bases for V and 5 bases for J; bases not matched to a gene: 5. The CDR3 is CASSHDRGETQYF. CDR3 DNA (partial): TGTGCCAGCAGTCACGACAGGGGTGAGACC. Filled out from reference TRBV7-3 and TRBJ2-5, the complete variable domain reads GAGVSQTPSNKVTEKGKYVELRCDPISGHTALYWYRQSLGQGPEFLIYFQGTGAADDSGLPNDRFFAVRPEGSVSTLKIQRTERGDSAVYLCASSHDRGETQYFGPGTRLLVL.

This clone was counted ten times or more. With the read ending 3 residues before the CDR3 end, the germline J gene is used to fill in that end. The chain is built from TRBV18 and TRBJ1-2; tentatively, D is TRBD1 (6 bases). The length of the CDR3 is 16 residues. Per the germline V gene, CDR1 is KGHSH and CDR2 is LQKENI. Trimming cost V 3 bases and J 1 base, with 15 bases left between them. The CDR3 bases that were read are TGTGCCAGCTCACCGTTACAAGGGGGAGATAACTATGGC. The encoded protein is CASSPLQGGDNYG. The full CDR3 protein is CASSPLQGGDNYGYTF.

This clone showed up many times. From the germline J gene comes the end of the CDR3, since the read stops 3 residues before it. The chain joins TRBV20-1 to TRBJ1-2; D possibly corresponds to TRBD1 (6 bases). Deletions cut 5 bases from V and 0 bases from J, with 10 bases between. The CDR3 is 13 residues long. Germline V lookup: CDR1 DFQATT, CDR2 SNEGSKA (reference sequence). The sequenced CDR3 bases are TGCAGTGCTTGGGACACCTCTAACTATGGC. It translates to CSAWDTSNYG. The full CDR3 sequence reads CSAWDTSNYGYTF.

There are a few counts of this clone. From the germline J gene comes the end of the CDR3, since the read stops 3 residues before it. The chain recombines TRBV7-2 with TRBJ1-3, with D unclear. CDR3 size: 15 residues. Germline assignment: CDR1 SGHTA and CDR2 FQGNSA. The ends were cut back, 4 bases at V and 0 bases at J, with 10 bases in the middle. CDR3 loop: CASSSGWLSGNTIYF. CDR3 DNA (partial): TGTGCCAGCAGCTCCGGGTGGCTCTCTGGAAACACC. Together with reference TRBV7-2 and TRBJ1-3, the CDR3 gives the full variable domain: GAGVSQSPSNKVTEKGKDVELRCDPISGHTALYWYRQSLGQGLEFLIYFQGNSAPDKSGLPSDRFSAERTGGSVSTLTIQRTQQEDSAVYLCASSSGWLSGNTIYFGEGSWLTVV.

This clone has a count of ten or more. The CDR3 extends 3 residues past the end of the read, so its final part is completed from the germline J gene. The V gene is TRBV20-1, the J gene TRBJ1-5, with TRBD1 identical over 7 bases. The CDR3 consists of 17 residues. CDR1 is DFQATT and CDR2 is SNEGSKA in the germline V gene (reference sequence). The junction had 9 bases not matched to a gene; V was cut back by 1 base and J by 0 bases. CDR3 loop: CSARGGEGAHSNQPQHF. CDR3 bases read: TGCAGTGCTAGAGGCGGGGAGGGGGCCCATAGCAATCAGCCC.

This clone was detected ten times or more. With the read ending 3 residues before the CDR3 end, the germline J gene is used to fill in that end. J is TRBJ2-3 and V is TRBV2; 11 nucleotides align to TRBD2. The CDR3 runs to 13 residues. Losses at the gene ends were 7 bases for V and 5 bases for J; bases not matched to a gene: 2. Germline CDR1 and CDR2: SNHLY and FYNNEI. The CDR3 is CASITSGGDTQYF. CDR3 bases read: TGTGCCAGCATCACTAGCGGGGGAGATACG.

This clone was observed at least ten times. The read terminates 3 residues before the CDR3 end, so the remaining end is supplied by the germline J gene. The genes are TRBV20-1 and TRBJ1-2; 8 bases are a match to TRBD1. This CDR3 comprises 15 residues. Germline lookup yields CDR1 DFQATT and CDR2 SNEGSKA (reference sequence). V was clipped by 3 bases and J by 3 bases; unmatched bases: 9. CDR3 sequence reads: CSASPDRVGHYGYTF. The DNA read from the CDR3 is TGCAGTGCTAGTCCGGACAGGGTCGGTCACTATGGC.

Concerning this clone itself: The read ends 3 residues shy of where the CDR3 ends; the end is completed using the germline J gene. This chain joins TRBV2 and TRBJ2-7, with a tentative D call TRBD1 (6 bases). V gave up 5 bases and J gave up 4 bases, with 15 bases separating them. From germline, CDR1 is SNHLY and CDR2 FYNNEI. This CDR3 is built from 14 residues. Incomplete CDR3 DNA: TGTGCCAGCAGTCACCCCAACGGACAGTACGAG. Protein product: CASSHPNGQYE. The whole CDR3 sequence reads CASSHPNGQYEQYF.

This clone was seen repeatedly, ten times or more. CDR3 loop: CASSQGGGGRDTQYF. The DNA read from the CDR3 is TGTGCCAGCAGCCAAGGTGGCGGGGGGCGGGATACG. The chain combines TRBV4-2 with TRBJ2-3; TRBD2 matches at 8 bases. The missing CDR3 end, 3 residues past where the read stops, is filled in from the germline J gene. With V trimmed by 1 base and J by 6 bases, 6 bases remained unmatched. There are 15 residues in the CDR3. Germline lookup yields CDR1 LGHNA and CDR2 YNFKEQ.

This clone occurred many times. The read ends 3 residues before the CDR3 terminus; that terminus is restored from the germline J gene. Within the sample, other DNA sequences also encode this same CDR3. V usage is TRBV11-2 and J usage is TRBJ1-2, with TRBD1 matching over 11 bases. The CDR3 consists of 15 residues. The V segment lost 4 bases and the J segment 3 bases; nucleotides outside the gene matches: 4. Germline CDR1 SGHAT, CDR2 FQNNGV. The CDR3 DNA, read in part, is TGTGCCAGCAGCTCCCGGACAGGGGGCGACTATGGC. This gives the protein CASSSRTGGDYG. The CDR3 in full is CASSSRTGGDYGYTF.

This clone was seen at least ten times. The CDR3 is cut off 3 residues early in the read; its end comes from the germline J gene. The rearrangement links TRBV18 to TRBJ2-4; 8 positions match TRBD1. J was trimmed by 7 bases and V by 3 bases; bases with no gene match: 11. CDR3 length: 16 amino acids. CDR1 is KGHSH and CDR2 is LQKENI in the germline V gene. The CDR3 DNA, read in part, is TGTGCCAGCTCACCCCTACCGGACAGGGCAGGGAACATT. Its translation is CASSPLPDRAGNI. The whole CDR3 region reads CASSPLPDRAGNIQYF.

At least ten counts were recorded for this clone. The CDR3 goes on 3 residues after the read ends, and that part is filled in from the germline J gene. The chain carries TRBV11-2 and TRBJ2-1; D might be TRBD2 (7 bases). Trimming cost V 8 bases and J 1 base, with 15 bases left between them. Germline V gene lookup returns CDR1 SGHAT and CDR2 FQNNGV. CDR3 length: 15 amino acids. The CDR3 region is CASGGGRESYNEQFF. The CDR3 bases that were read are TGTGCCAGCGGGGGGGGCAGGGAGTCCTACAATGAG. The complete variable domain, with remaining parts taken from reference TRBV11-2 and TRBJ2-1, reads EAGVAQSPRYKIIEKRQSVAFWCNPISGHATLYWYQQILGQGPKLLIQFQNNGVVDDSQLPKDRFSAERLKGVDSTLKIQPAKLEDSAVYLCASGGGRESYNEQFFGPGTRLTVL.

This clone was seen ten or more times. Read coverage stops 3 residues before the CDR3 terminus; the germline J gene supplies the remainder. The chain carries TRBV6-2 or TRBV6-3 and TRBJ2-5, with no clear D. Germline CDR1 MNHEY, CDR2 SVGEGT. Trimming left V 5 bases short and J 5 bases short, with 3 bases between. The length of the CDR3 is 10 residues. The sequenced CDR3 bases are TGTGCCAGCAGTAGGGAGACC. Its protein product is CASSRET. The entire CDR3 reads CASSRETQYF.

This clone was detected ten times or more. One end of the junction does not line up with germline, which may come from a read error. The read stops 3 residues short of the end of the CDR3; the missing end is completed from the germline J gene. The chain couples TRBV4-2 to TRBJ1-6; TRBD1 might be the D (6 bases). CDR3 size: 16 residues. Germline V gives CDR1 LGHNA, CDR2 YNFKEQ. This chain's CDR3 is CASSQDRGASNSPLHF. The part of the CDR3 DNA that was read is TGCGCCAGCAGCCAAGATCGGGGGGCATCGAATTCACCC.

About this clone itself: The sequenced fragment ends 3 residues before the CDR3 boundary, so the rest is inferred from the germline J gene. The V and J genes are TRBV2 and TRBJ1-1; 10 bases align to TRBD1. The CDR3 contains 13 residues. Per germline, CDR1 SNHLY and CDR2 FYNNEI. The CDR3 protein is CASRRDRGYEAFF. CDR3 bases read: TGTGCCAGCAGAAGGGACAGGGGATACGAA.

This clone turned up a few times. The read ends 3 residues before the CDR3 terminus; that terminus is restored from the germline J gene. The chain employs TRBV11-2 and TRBJ1-4; D not certain. The CDR3 spans 12 residues. Germline lookup yields CDR1 SGHAT and CDR2 FQNNGV. Trimming shortened V by 0 bases and J by 7 bases, and 3 bases separated the two germline ends. The CDR3 protein is CASSLEREKLFF. Incomplete CDR3 DNA: TGTGCCAGCAGCTTAGAGCGTGAAAAA.

This clone has ten or more counts. The missing CDR3 end, 3 residues past where the read stops, is filled in from the germline J gene. The chain is built from TRBV28 and TRBJ2-5, with D possibly being TRBD1 (6 bases). V was trimmed by 6 bases and J by 2 bases, leaving 10 bases between them. Germline values: CDR1 MDHEN, CDR2 SYDVKM. The CDR3 loop spans 13 amino acids. The CDR3 loop reads CASRPGTQETQYF. The part of the CDR3 DNA that was read is TGTGCCAGCAGACCCGGGACACAAGAGACC.

This clone was observed at least ten times. The read ends 3 residues early relative to the CDR3; the germline J gene fills the gap. The chain is built from TRBV20-1 and TRBJ1-5; the D is unclear. From germline, CDR1 is DFQATT and CDR2 SNEGSKA (reference sequence). CDR3 length: 14 residues. With 8 bases removed from V and 9 bases from J, the gap between germline ends came to 23 bases. The DNA read from the CDR3 is TGCAGTACCCCGATGGCGACCCGGGTAGGGCCC. This sequence encodes CSTPMATRVGP. The entire CDR3 reads CSTPMATRVGPQHF.

This clone showed up many times. The read terminates 3 residues before the CDR3 end, so the remaining end is supplied by the germline J gene. This rearrangement joins TRBV20-1 to TRBJ2-3; 9 nucleotides align to TRBD2. The CDR3 runs to 14 residues. Germline CDR1 is DFQATT and CDR2 is SNEGSKA (reference sequence). This CDR3 is CSARDSGSGIAQYF. The covered CDR3 bases are TGCAGTGCTAGAGATAGCGGGAGCGGTATCGCG.